The 5 T cell receptor beta chains below were found in one sample sequenced in a study of T cell repertoires in cytomegalovirus infection. One entry per CDR3 protein, called by TCRdb with MiXCR from the reads. The sample records under 200,000 distinct CDR3 sequences, roughly 9% being singletons. Sequenced: PBMCs. The receptor set was obtained from a human donor in good health (CMV status not recorded). Some clones in this sample may be carry-over from other donors' samples.

A note on this clonotype: This could be a read error, since a much larger clone is one nucleotide away. The rearrangement links TRBV15 to TRBJ1-2; perhaps TRBD1 as D (5 bases). Germline CDR1 reads LNHNV; CDR2 reads YYDKDF (reference sequence). This CDR3 contains 11 residues. V was pared by 5 bases and J by 5 bases, with 6 bases between. CDR3 nucleotides: TGTGCCACCAGCGCAGGGTATGGCTACACCTTC. Translated: CATSAGYGYTF.

Ten or more counts support this clonotype. The V and J genes are TRBV7-2 and TRBJ1-3, with D hard to call. V lost 4 bases, J lost 4 bases, and 20 bases lay in between. CDR3 length: 17 amino acids. Germline V gene data show CDR1 as SGHTA and CDR2 as FQGNSA. In nucleotides, the CDR3 is TGTGCCAGCAGCTCCGATACCGGGCTCCTCCCAGGAAACACCATATATTTT. It yields the protein CASSSDTGLLPGNTIYF.

This clonotype has only a few counts. The chain employs TRBV28 and TRBJ2-7; TRBD2 agrees at 8 bases. Germline CDR1 MDHEN, CDR2 SYDVKM. With V trimmed by 5 bases and J by 0 bases, 9 bases remained unmatched. This CDR3 comprises 16 residues. The CDR3 region has the DNA TGTGCCAGCAGTATGATGTTGGCGGGGGGCTCCTACGAGCAGTACTTC. It specifies CASSMMLAGGSYEQYF.

This clonotype was recorded once. This chain uses TRBV20-1 with TRBJ2-3; D tentatively fits TRBD1 or TRBD2 (5 bases each). The CDR3 runs 13 residues. Germline CDR1 is DFQATT and CDR2 is SNEGSKA (reference sequence). Trimming took 4 bases from V and 2 from J, leaving 10 bases between them. DNA of the CDR3: TGCAGTGCTAACAGGCGGGTCACAGATACGCAGTATTTT. Translated: CSANRRVTDTQYF.

In its sample, this clonotype was seen many times. This chain uses TRBV7-2 with TRBJ1-5; 7 bases are a match to TRBD1. V shed 4 bases, J shed 4 bases, and the junction held 7 bases outside the gene matches. The length of the CDR3 is 15 residues. Germline loops: CDR1 SGHTA, CDR2 FQGNSA. CDR3 in DNA: TGTGCCAGCAGCTGGAAGGGACAGTTGAATCAGCCCCAGCATTTT. Its translation: CASSWKGQLNQPQHF.